The clone carrying this T cell receptor beta chain was seen only once. What it binds is not known. This specimen belongs to a study of cytomegalovirus exposure and HLA in healthy donors. Overall study findings and caveats: Reportedly, fewer N-insertions than the roughly 600-donor mean appeared in an Asian-associated ancestry cluster in a later analysis. In most subjects, TCR beta sequences reportedly gave accurate predictions of HLA-A and HLA-B alleles.

PCR employed 60 Vbeta and 13 Jbeta primers. Data came from immunoSEQ multiplex PCR; TCRdb stores just in-frame clones and leaves some out. This sample has 87,000 or so clones, with under 65% found just once. This CDR3 is 16 amino acids long. Trimming removed 0 bases from V and 2 bases from J, with 13 bases in between. Germline CDR1 reads MNHEY; CDR2 reads SMNVEV (reference sequence). This chain links TRBV27 with TRBJ2-5; TRBD2 is a possible D gene (5 bases). The TCR originated in a man aged 60 to 69 in good health and CMV-seronegative. Sequencing was carried out using PBMCs. This CDR3 reads CASSLSQERRQETQYF. CDR3 DNA sequence: TGTGCCAGCAGTTTATCCCAAGAGAGGAGGCAAGAGACCCAGTACTTC.